This section outlines one T cell receptor beta chain sequence together with its context. Its antigen remains unidentified. There are 14 residues in the CDR3. Germline V CDR1 and CDR2: MNHNY, SVGAGI (reference sequence). Trimming took 2 bases from V and 3 from J, leaving 10 bases between them. Clones were sequenced by immunoSEQ multiplex PCR, and TCRdb holds only the in-frame ones, with some missing. The sample includes tens of thousands of clones, more than 70% of them seen just once. These data come from a study of T cell responses to AZD1222 COVID-19 vaccine. Study findings and constraints: Of spike-specific TCRs, nearly half reportedly target regions left unmutated in variants. Seropositive AZD1222 recipients at baseline numbered only five or six.

This TCR was sampled from an adult who received the AZD1222 COVID-19 vaccine. The source material was peripheral blood, sampled 28 days after the second AZD1222 dose. The rearrangement uses TRBV6-6 and TRBJ1-2; a possible D gene is TRBD1 (6 bases). The CDR3 spells CASSYKGGDYGYTF. In DNA form, the CDR3 reads TGTGCCAGCAGTTACAAGGGGGGGGACTATGGCTACACCTTC.